Following are 24 T cell receptor beta chains from one sample sequenced in a study of metastatic and nonmetastatic thyroid tumors. Thyroid surgery took place with no prior treatment in any patient. TCRdb re-called the PCR reads via MiXCR. The sample yields around 8,000 clones, about 33% seen once. The specimen sequenced was tumor tissue. These receptors were obtained from a female donor with papillary thyroid cancer or a benign thyroid nodule (not recorded which). Some clones in this sample may be carry-over from other donors' samples.

The chain carries TRBV28 and TRBJ2-7; either TRBD1 or TRBD2 may fit D (6 bases each). The CDR3 is 13 amino acids. Trimming left V 6 bases short and J 4 bases short, with 13 bases between. Germline V gene data show CDR1 as MDHEN and CDR2 as SYDVKM. CDR3 DNA sequence: TGTGCCAGCAGAACGGGGGCGGAATACGAGCAGTACTTC. Translating it yields CASRTGAEYEQYF.

This clone was found many times. The rearrangement joins TRBV7-9 to TRBJ2-2; D call uncertain. The V gene lost 4 bases and the J gene lost 9 bases, with 6 bases spanning the gap. The CDR3 has 11 residues. Germline CDR1 is SEHNR and CDR2 is FQNEAQ (reference sequence). As DNA, the CDR3 is TGTGCCAGCAGCTCTTATAGGGAGCTGTTTTTT. This encodes CASSSYRELFF.

In its sample, this clone was seen a few times. The chain couples TRBV5-1 to TRBJ2-7, with 7 bases matching TRBD1. The ends lost 4 bases at V and 2 bases at J; junction bases unmatched: 6. CDR1 and CDR2 from the germline V gene are SGHRS and YFSETQ. The length of the CDR3 is 14 residues. CDR3 DNA sequence: TGCGCCAGCAGCCGACAGGGTACAGCCTACGAGCAGTACTTC. It specifies CASSRQGTAYEQYF.

V is TRBV30 and J is TRBJ2-7, with 10 bases identical to TRBD1. V dropped 3 bases and J dropped 6; count of bases not matched to a gene: 5. CDR1 and CDR2 (germline): GTSNPN, SVGIG (reference sequence). This CDR3 spans 13 amino acids. CDR3 sequence (DNA): TGTGCCTGGAGCCCGGGACAGGGGCTCGAGCAGTACTTC. It codes for CAWSPGQGLEQYF.

This clone was detected only a few times. The chain joins TRBV20-1 to TRBJ1-2; 9 positions agree with TRBD1. Germline CDR1 DFQATT, CDR2 SNEGSKA (reference sequence). This CDR3 is built from 13 residues. Trimming took 6 bases from V and 0 from J; bases not matched to a gene: 2. CDR3 residues: CSADRGANYGYTF. DNA for the CDR3: TGCAGTGCAGACAGGGGGGCTAACTATGGCTACACCTTC.

Remarks on this clone: Mismatch with germline at one junction end may stem from a read error. The chain carries TRBV6-2 or TRBV6-3 and TRBJ1-1; D not certain. This CDR3 has 14 residues. Germline loops: CDR1 MNHEY, CDR2 SVGEGT. CDR3 in amino acids: CASSYRRRNTQAFF. DNA of the CDR3: TGTGCCAGCAGTTATAGACGGCGGAACACTCAAGCTTTCTTT.

This clone appeared a few times. The chain carries TRBV24-1 and TRBJ2-2; the D is unclear. This CDR3 spans 15 amino acids. The V end was cut by 4 bases, the J end by 3 bases, with 11 bases between. The germline gives CDR1 KGHDR, CDR2 SFDVKD. The CDR3 region has the DNA TGTGCCACCAGTGACCAGGTTACAGACACCGGGGAGCTGTTTTTT. Translated: CATSDQVTDTGELFF.

The chain uses TRBV28 and TRBJ2-3, with a tentative D call TRBD2 (6 bases). CDR1 is MDHEN and CDR2 is SYDVKM in the germline V gene. Trimming removed 6 bases from V and 8 bases from J, with 27 bases in between. The CDR3 length is 17 residues. As DNA, the CDR3 is TGTGCCAGCAGCTCTAGATTCGCCGGAGGGGATGTGGGTACGCAGTATTTT. Translation: CASSSRFAGGDVGTQYF.

This clone rates as medium-sized. The chain couples TRBV20-1 to TRBJ2-7; D call uncertain. Between the trimmed V and J ends, which lost 5 bases and 4 bases, there was a span of 6 bases. The CDR3 loop spans 10 amino acids. Germline V lookup: CDR1 DFQATT, CDR2 SNEGSKA (reference sequence). The CDR3 DNA reads TGCAGTGCTGGGGATTACGAGCAGTACTTC. Translation: CSAGDYEQYF.

This clone is medium-sized in the sample. The genes are TRBV6-2 or TRBV6-3 and TRBJ2-2; no definite D call. The CDR3 is 13 amino acids. Germline CDR1 reads MNHEY; CDR2 reads SVGEGT. Trimming took 2 bases from V and 3 from J, leaving 4 bases between them. The CDR3 DNA is TGTGCCAGCAGTTACCTTCACACCGGGGAGCTGTTTTTT. Protein sequence: CASSYLHTGELFF.

The chain recombines TRBV20-1 with TRBJ2-1; D gene ambiguous. Germline CDR1 and CDR2: DFQATT and SNEGSKA (reference sequence). V lost 0 bases to trimming and J lost 0 bases, with 9 bases between them. This CDR3 is 15 amino acids long. The CDR3 coding sequence is TGCAGTGCTAGAGATCTTCGCTTCTCCTACAATGAGCAGTTCTTC. It translates to CSARDLRFSYNEQFF.

V and J are TRBV12-3 or TRBV12-4 and TRBJ1-1; 7 bases align to TRBD1. V shed 3 bases, J shed 5 bases, and the junction held 6 bases outside the gene matches. This CDR3 comprises 14 residues. The CDR3 DNA is TGTGCCAGCAGTTTTCCAGGGGGGGCAACTGAAGCTTTCTTT. Its protein is CASSFPGGATEAFF.

This rearrangement joins TRBV7-2 to TRBJ2-7, with 8 bases lining up with TRBD1. Losses at the gene ends were 1 base for V and 4 bases for J; bases not matched to a gene: 3. The length of the CDR3 is 14 residues. The V gene's germline CDR1 is SGHTA and CDR2 FQGNSA. The CDR3 bases are TGTGCCAGCAGCTTAGGGCAGGGGGCTTACGAGCAGTACTTC. Residues: CASSLGQGAYEQYF.

This sequence joins TRBV19 and TRBJ1-5; D uncertain. This CDR3 has 17 residues. Germline V gene data show CDR1 as LNHDA and CDR2 as SQIVND (reference sequence). Trimming pared 4 bases from V and 2 bases from J, leaving 18 bases between. The chain's CDR3 is CASSKIVAEVGNQPQHF. CDR3 sequence (DNA): TGTGCCAGTAGTAAAATCGTTGCGGAGGTGGGCAATCAGCCCCAGCATTTT.

This clone was detected only a few times. V and J are TRBV20-1 and TRBJ2-7, with 9 bases that match TRBD1. Germline trimming cut 5 bases from V and 4 bases from J; bases unmatched to any gene: 6. The CDR3 totals 13 residues. Germline CDR1 reads DFQATT; CDR2 reads SNEGSKA (reference sequence). The CDR3 region is CSACGQGQYEQYF. The CDR3 region has the DNA TGCAGTGCTTGCGGACAGGGGCAGTACGAGCAGTACTTC.

In its sample, this clone was seen a few times. The CDR3 loop reads CASGLGVNSYNEQFF. CDR3 nucleotide sequence: TGTGCTAGTGGTTTGGGGGTAAACTCCTACAATGAGCAGTTCTTC. The gene calls are TRBV12-5 and TRBJ2-1; no reliable D call. Germline V CDR1 and CDR2: LGHNT, FRNRAP. Trimming left V 1 base short and J 0 bases short, with 7 bases between. The CDR3 spans 15 residues.

J is TRBJ2-2 and V is TRBV9, with 7 positions matching TRBD2. J gave up 3 bases and V 6 bases, and 11 bases lay outside the gene matches. The CDR3 sequence is 16 residues long. Germline CDR1 is SGDLS and CDR2 is YYNGEE. CDR3 DNA: TGTGCCAGCAACCCGTCCTGGGGGGGGGACACCGGGGAGCTGTTTTTT. Its protein product is CASNPSWGGDTGELFF. The variable domain in full, completed from reference TRBV9 and TRBJ2-2, reads DSGVTQTPKHLITATGQRVTLRCSPRSGDLSVYWYQQSLDQGLQFLIQYYNGEERAKGNILERFSAQQFPDLHSELNLSSLELGDSALYFCASNPSWGGDTGELFFGEGSRLTVL.

The chain links TRBV20-1 to TRBJ2-7; no definite D call. Germline V gene lookup returns CDR1 DFQATT and CDR2 SNEGSKA (reference sequence). V lost 1 base, J lost 4 bases, and 8 bases lay in between. This CDR3 contains 12 residues. CDR3 amino acids: CSARALIYEQYF. DNA for the CDR3: TGCAGTGCTAGAGCCCTTATATACGAGCAGTACTTC.

Ten or more counts support this clone. V is TRBV7-9 and J is TRBJ1-2, with TRBD1 matching over 12 bases. After removal of 8 bases from V and 0 bases from J, the junction contained 13 bases not matched to a gene. In germline, CDR1 is SEHNR, CDR2 FQNEAQ (reference sequence). This CDR3 is built from 18 residues. CDR3 residues: CASRLGPGQGASNYGYTF. In DNA form, the CDR3 reads TGTGCCAGCCGTTTAGGCCCGGGACAGGGGGCATCTAACTATGGCTACACCTTC.

The gene calls are TRBV11-1 and TRBJ2-1; a weak D match, TRBD2 (5 bases). The V and J ends lost 5 bases and 9 bases respectively, with 17 bases between them. The germline gives CDR1 SGHAT, CDR2 FQDESV (reference sequence). This CDR3 has 14 residues. The CDR3 protein is CASSQGSQHIEQFF. The CDR3 DNA reads as TGTGCCAGCAGCCAAGGGAGTCAACACATTGAGCAGTTCTTC. Filled out from reference TRBV11-1 and TRBJ2-1, the complete variable domain reads EAEVAQSPRYKITEKSQAVAFWCDPISGHATLYWYRQILGQGPELLVQFQDESVVDDSQLPKDRFSAERLKGVDSTLKIQPAELGDSAMYLCASSQGSQHIEQFFGPGTRLTVL.

This clone is categorized as medium-sized. The chain employs TRBV10-3 and TRBJ2-2; possibly TRBD1 for D (5 bases). V was pared by 5 bases and J by 2 bases, with 15 bases between. CDR3 length: 16 residues. Germline V gene lookup returns CDR1 ENHRY and CDR2 SYGVKD. The DNA of the CDR3 is TGTGCCATCAGTCCCCCCCAGGGTTTAAACACCGGGGAGCTGTTTTTT. Protein sequence: CAISPPQGLNTGELFF.

The chain couples TRBV11-2 to TRBJ2-7, with D perhaps TRBD1 (5 bases). With 0 bases removed from V and 4 bases from J, the gap between germline ends came to 13 bases. The germline V gene has CDR1 SGHAT and CDR2 FQNNGV. The length of the CDR3 is 15 residues. As DNA, the CDR3 is TGTGCCAGCAGCTTAGAGGCCATCCAGGGATACGAGCAGTACTTC. It encodes CASSLEAIQGYEQYF.

This clone was recorded many times. The chain carries TRBV11-2 and TRBJ2-4; D might be TRBD2 (5 bases). Trimming removed 5 bases from V and 7 bases from J, with 9 bases in between. The CDR3 covers 12 residues. Germline V gene data show CDR1 as SGHAT and CDR2 as FQNNGV. In DNA, the CDR3 is TGTGCCAGCAGCGGGAGCGGTAACATTCAGTACTTC. It yields the protein CASSGSGNIQYF.

This clone is medium-sized in the sample. This chain connects TRBV18 to TRBJ2-4; D remains unclear. CDR1 is KGHSH, CDR2 LQKENI, per germline. CDR3 length: 17 residues. The ends were cut back, 1 base at V and 1 base at J, with 14 bases in the middle. The CDR3 protein is CASSPQATDEAKNIQYF. For the CDR3, the DNA is TGTGCCAGCTCACCACAAGCAACCGATGAGGCCAAAAACATTCAGTACTTC. Looking up the rest from reference TRBV18 and TRBJ2-4 gives the full variable domain: NAGVMQNPRHLVRRRGQEARLRCSPMKGHSHVYWYRQLPEEGLKFMVYLQKENIIDESGMPKERFSAEFPKEGPSILRIQQVVRGDSAAYFCASSPQATDEAKNIQYFGAGTRLSVL.